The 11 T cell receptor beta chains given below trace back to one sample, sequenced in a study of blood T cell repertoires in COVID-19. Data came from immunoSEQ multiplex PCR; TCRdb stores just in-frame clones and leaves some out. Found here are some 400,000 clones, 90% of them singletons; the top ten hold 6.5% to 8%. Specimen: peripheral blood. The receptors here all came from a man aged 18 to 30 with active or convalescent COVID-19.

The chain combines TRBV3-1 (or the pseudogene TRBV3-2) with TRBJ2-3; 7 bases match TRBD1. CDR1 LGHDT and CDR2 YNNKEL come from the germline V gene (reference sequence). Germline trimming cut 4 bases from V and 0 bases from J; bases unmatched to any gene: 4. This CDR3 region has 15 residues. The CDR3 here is CASSPYRGSTDTQYF. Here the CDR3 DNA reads TGTGCCAGCAGCCCATACAGGGGCAGCACAGATACGCAGTATTTT.

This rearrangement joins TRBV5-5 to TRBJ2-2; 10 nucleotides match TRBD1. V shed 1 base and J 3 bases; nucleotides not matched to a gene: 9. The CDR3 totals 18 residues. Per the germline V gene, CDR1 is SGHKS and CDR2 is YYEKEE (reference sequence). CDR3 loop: CASSLRPGTGDYTGELFF. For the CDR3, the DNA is TGTGCCAGCAGCTTGAGGCCCGGGACAGGGGATTACACCGGGGAGCTGTTTTTT.

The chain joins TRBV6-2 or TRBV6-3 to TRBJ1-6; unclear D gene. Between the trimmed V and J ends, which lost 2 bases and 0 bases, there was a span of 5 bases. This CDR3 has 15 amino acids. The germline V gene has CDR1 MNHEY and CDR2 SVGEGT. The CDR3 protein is CASSYESSYNSPLHF. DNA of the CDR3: TGTGCCAGCAGTTACGAGAGCTCCTATAATTCACCCCTCCACTTT.

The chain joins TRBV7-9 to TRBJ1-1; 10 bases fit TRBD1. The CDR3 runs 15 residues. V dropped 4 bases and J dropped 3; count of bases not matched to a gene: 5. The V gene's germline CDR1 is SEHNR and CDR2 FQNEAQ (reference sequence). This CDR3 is CASSSGQGDHTEAFF. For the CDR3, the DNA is TGTGCCAGCAGCTCAGGACAGGGGGATCACACTGAAGCTTTCTTT. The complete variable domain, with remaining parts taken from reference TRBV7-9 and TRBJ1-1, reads DTGVSQNPRHKITKRGQNVTFRCDPISEHNRLYWYRQTLGQGPEFLTYFQNEAQLEKSRLLSDRFSAERPKGSFSTLEIQRTEQGDSAMYLCASSSGQGDHTEAFFGQGTRLTVV.

DNA of the CDR3: TGTGCCAGTCAGCCGGGACTGATGAACACTGAAGCTTTCTTT. It specifies CASQPGLMNTEAFF. The chain joins TRBV28 to TRBJ1-1; maybe TRBD1 (5 bases). CDR1 is MDHEN and CDR2 is SYDVKM in the germline V gene. Trimming took off 9 bases at V and 0 bases at J, with 14 bases between the two ends. CDR3 size: 14 residues.

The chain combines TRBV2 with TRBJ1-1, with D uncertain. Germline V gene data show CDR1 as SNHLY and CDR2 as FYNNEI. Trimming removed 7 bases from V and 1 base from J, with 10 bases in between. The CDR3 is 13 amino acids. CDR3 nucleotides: TGTGCCAGCAATAGCAGCCCGAACACTGAAGCTTTCTTT. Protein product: CASNSSPNTEAFF.

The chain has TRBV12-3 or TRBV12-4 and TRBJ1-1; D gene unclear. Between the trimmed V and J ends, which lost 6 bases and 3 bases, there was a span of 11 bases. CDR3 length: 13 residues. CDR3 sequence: CASSPPVYTEAFF. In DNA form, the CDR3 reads TGTGCCAGCAGCCCCCCGGTATACACTGAAGCTTTCTTT.

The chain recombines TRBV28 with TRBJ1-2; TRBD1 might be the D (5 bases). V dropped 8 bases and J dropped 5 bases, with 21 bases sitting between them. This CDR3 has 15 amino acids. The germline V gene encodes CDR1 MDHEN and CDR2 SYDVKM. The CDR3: CASGGTVRASYGYTF. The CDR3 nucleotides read TGTGCCAGCGGGGGGACCGTGCGGGCGAGTTATGGCTACACCTTC.

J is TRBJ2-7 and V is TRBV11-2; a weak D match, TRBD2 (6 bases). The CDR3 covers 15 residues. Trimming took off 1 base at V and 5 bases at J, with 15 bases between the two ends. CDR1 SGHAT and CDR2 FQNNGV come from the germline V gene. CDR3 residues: CASSLGGGNGDEQYF. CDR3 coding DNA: TGTGCCAGCAGCTTAGGCGGAGGGAACGGGGACGAGCAGTACTTC. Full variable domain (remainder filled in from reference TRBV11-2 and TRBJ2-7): EAGVAQSPRYKIIEKRQSVAFWCNPISGHATLYWYQQILGQGPKLLIQFQNNGVVDDSQLPKDRFSAERLKGVDSTLKIQPAKLEDSAVYLCASSLGGGNGDEQYFGPGTRLTVT.

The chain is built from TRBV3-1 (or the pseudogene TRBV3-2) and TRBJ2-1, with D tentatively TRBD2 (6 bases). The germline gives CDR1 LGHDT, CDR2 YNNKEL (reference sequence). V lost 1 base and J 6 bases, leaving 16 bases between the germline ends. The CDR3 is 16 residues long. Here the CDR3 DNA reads TGTGCCAGCAGCCAAGTAAGATCGGCGGGGCCCAATGAGCAGTTCTTC. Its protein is CASSQVRSAGPNEQFF.

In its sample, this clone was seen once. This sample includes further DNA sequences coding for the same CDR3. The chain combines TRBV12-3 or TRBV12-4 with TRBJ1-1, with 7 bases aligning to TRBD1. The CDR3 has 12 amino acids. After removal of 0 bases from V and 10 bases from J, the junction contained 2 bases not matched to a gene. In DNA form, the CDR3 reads TGTGCCAGCAGTTTAGCGCAGGGGGGAGCTTTCTTT. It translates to CASSLAQGGAFF.